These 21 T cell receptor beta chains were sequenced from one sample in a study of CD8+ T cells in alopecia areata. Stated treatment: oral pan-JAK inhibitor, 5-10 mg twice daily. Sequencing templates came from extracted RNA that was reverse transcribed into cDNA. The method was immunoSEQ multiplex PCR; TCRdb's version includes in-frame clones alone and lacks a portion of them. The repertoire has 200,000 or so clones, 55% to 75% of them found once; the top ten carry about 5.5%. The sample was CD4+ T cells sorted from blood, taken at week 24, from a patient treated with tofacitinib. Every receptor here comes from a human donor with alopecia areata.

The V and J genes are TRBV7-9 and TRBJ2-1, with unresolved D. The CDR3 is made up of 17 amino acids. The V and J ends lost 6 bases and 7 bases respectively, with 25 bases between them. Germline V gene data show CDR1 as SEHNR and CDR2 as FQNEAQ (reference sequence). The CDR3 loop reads CASRNSPKVGSSNEQFF. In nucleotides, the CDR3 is TGTGCCAGCAGGAACTCGCCTAAGGTCGGATCTTCGAATGAGCAGTTCTTC.

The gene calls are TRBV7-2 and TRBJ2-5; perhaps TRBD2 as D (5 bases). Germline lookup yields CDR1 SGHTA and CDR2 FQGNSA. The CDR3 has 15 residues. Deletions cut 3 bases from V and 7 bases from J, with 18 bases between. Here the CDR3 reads CASSFGRLIEGTQYF. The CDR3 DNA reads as TGTGCCAGCAGCTTTGGACGCCTAATAGAGGGGACCCAGTACTTC.

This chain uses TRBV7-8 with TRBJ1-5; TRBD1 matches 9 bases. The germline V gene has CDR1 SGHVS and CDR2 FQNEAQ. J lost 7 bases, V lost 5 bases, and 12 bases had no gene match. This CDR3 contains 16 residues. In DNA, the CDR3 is TGTGCCAGCAGCGGGAGGTCGGGACAGGGCGTCCAGCCCCAGCATTTT. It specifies CASSGRSGQGVQPQHF.

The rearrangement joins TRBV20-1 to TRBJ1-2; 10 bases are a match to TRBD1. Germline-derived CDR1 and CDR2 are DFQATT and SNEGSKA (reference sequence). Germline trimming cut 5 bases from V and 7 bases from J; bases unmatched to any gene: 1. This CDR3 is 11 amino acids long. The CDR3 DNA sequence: TGCAGTGCTGGGACAGGGGCTGGCTACACCTTC. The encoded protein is CSAGTGAGYTF.

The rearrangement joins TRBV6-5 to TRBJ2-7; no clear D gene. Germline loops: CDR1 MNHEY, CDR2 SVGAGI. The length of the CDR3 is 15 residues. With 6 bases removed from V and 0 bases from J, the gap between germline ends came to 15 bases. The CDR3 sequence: CASRLGWASSYEQYF. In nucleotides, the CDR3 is TGTGCCAGCAGACTCGGGTGGGCGAGCTCCTACGAGCAGTACTTC.

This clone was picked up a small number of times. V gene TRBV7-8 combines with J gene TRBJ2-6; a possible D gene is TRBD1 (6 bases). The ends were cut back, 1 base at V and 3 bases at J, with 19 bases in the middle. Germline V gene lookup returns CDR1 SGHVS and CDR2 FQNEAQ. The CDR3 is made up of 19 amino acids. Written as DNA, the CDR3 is TGTGCCAGCAGCTTAGGAACATTACACAGGGCCGATGGGGCCAACGTCCTGACTTTC. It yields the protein CASSLGTLHRADGANVLTF.

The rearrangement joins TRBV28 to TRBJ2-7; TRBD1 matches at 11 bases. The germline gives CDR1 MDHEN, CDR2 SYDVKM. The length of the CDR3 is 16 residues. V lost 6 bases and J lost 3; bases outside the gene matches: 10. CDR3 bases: TGTGCCAGCAGCCCTCCCTGGACAGGGGGCCTCTACGAGCAGTACTTC. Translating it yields CASSPPWTGGLYEQYF. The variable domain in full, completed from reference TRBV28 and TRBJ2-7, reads DVKVTQSSRYLVKRTGEKVFLECVQDMDHENMFWYRQDPGLGLRLIYFSYDVKMKEKGDIPEGYSVSREKKERFSLILESASTNQTSMYLCASSPPWTGGLYEQYFGPGTRLTVT.

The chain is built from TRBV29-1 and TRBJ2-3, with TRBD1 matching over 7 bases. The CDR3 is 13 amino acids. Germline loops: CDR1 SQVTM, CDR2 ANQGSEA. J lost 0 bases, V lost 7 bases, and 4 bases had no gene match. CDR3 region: CSGTGASTDTQYF. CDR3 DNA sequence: TGCAGCGGTACAGGGGCTAGCACAGATACGCAGTATTTT.

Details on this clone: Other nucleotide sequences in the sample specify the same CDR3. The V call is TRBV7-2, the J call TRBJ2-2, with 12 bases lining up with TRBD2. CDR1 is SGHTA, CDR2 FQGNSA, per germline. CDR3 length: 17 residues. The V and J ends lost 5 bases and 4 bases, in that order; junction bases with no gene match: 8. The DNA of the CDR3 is TGTGCCAGCAGCCCTCCGGGACTAGCGGGTGGCACCGGGGAGCTGTTTTTT. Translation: CASSPPGLAGGTGELFF.

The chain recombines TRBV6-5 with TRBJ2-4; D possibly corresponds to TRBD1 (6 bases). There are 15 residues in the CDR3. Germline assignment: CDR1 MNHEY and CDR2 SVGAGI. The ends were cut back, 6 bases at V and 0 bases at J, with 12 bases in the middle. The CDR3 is CASSRGGQAKNIQYF. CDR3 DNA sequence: TGTGCCAGCAGCAGGGGCGGCCAAGCCAAAAACATTCAGTACTTC.

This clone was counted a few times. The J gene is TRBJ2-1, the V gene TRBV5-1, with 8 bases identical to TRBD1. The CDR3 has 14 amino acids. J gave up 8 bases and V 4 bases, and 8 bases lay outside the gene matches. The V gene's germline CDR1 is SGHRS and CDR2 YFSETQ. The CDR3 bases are TGCGCCAGCAGCCCGGACAGGGAATCGGATGAGCAGTTCTTC. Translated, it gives CASSPDRESDEQFF.

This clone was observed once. Written as DNA, the CDR3 is TGTGCCAGCAGCTTAGCGAGCGGTAACTACAATGAGCAGTTCTTC. It encodes CASSLASGNYNEQFF. The V call is TRBV7-2, the J call TRBJ2-1; maybe TRBD2 (5 bases). The CDR3 has 15 residues. In germline, CDR1 is SGHTA, CDR2 FQGNSA. Trimming shortened V by 0 bases and J by 3 bases, and 9 bases separated the two germline ends.

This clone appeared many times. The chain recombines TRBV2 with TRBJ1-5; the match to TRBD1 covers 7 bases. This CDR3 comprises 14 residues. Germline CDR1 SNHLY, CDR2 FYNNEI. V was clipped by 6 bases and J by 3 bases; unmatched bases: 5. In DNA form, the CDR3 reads TGTGCCAGCAGGTACAGGGGATCCAATCAGCCCCAGCATTTT. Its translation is CASRYRGSNQPQHF.

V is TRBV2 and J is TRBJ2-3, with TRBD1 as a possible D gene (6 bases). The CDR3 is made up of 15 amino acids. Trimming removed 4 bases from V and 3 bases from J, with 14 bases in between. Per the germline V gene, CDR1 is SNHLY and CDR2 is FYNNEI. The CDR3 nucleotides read TGTGCCAGCAGTGTTGGGGGCATGGGAACAGATACGCAGTATTTT. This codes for CASSVGGMGTDTQYF.

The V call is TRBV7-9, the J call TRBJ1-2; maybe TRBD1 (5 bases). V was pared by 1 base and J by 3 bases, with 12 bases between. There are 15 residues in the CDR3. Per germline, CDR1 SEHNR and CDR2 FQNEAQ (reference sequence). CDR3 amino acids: CASSLGGGEDYGYTF. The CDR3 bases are TGTGCCAGCAGCTTAGGCGGAGGGGAGGACTATGGCTACACCTTC.

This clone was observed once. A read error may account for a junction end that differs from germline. CDR3 nucleotides: TGCAGCGTTAAAGATCGGCAGGGGCCCTACGAGCAGTACTTC. The encoded protein is CSVKDRQGPYEQYF. The chain recombines TRBV29-1 with TRBJ2-7; tentative D call: TRBD1 (6 bases). CDR1 SQVTM and CDR2 ANQGSEA come from the germline V gene. The CDR3 has 14 residues.

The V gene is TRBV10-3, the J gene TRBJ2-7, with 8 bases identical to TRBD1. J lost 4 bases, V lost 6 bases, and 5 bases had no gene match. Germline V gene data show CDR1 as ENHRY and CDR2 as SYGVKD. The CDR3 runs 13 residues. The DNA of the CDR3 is TGTGCCATCAGGGGGACAGGCCTATACGAGCAGTACTTC. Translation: CAIRGTGLYEQYF.

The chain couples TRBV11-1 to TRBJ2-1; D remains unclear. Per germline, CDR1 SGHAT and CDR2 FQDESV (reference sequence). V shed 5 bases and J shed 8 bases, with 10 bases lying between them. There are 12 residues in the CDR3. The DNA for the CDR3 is TGTGCCAGCAGCGCTCGCGCTCATGAGCAGTTCTTC. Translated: CASSARAHEQFF.

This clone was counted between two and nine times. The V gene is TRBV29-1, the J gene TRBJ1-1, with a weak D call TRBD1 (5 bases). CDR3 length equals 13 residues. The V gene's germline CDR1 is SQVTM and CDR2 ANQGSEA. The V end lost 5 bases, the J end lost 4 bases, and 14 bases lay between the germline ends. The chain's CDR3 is CSVSLQGFTEAFF. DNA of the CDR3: TGCAGCGTTTCGCTCCAGGGATTCACTGAAGCTTTCTTT.

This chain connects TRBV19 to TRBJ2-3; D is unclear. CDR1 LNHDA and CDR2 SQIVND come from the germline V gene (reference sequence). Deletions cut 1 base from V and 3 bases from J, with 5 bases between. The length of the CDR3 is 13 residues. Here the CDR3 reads CASSIGLTDTQYF. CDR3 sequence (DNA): TGTGCCAGTAGTATAGGTCTTACAGATACGCAGTATTTT. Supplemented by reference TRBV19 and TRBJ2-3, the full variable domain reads DGGITQSPKYLFRKEGQNVTLSCEQNLNHDAMYWYRQDPGQGLRLIYYSQIVNDFQKGDIAEGYSVSREKKESFPLTVTSAQKNPTAFYLCASSIGLTDTQYFGPGTRLTVL.

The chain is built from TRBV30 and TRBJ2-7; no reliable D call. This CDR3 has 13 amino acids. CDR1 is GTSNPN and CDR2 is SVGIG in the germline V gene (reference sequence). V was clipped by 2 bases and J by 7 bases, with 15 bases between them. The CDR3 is CAWSSELGNEQYF. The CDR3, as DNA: TGTGCCTGGAGTTCCGAACTGGGGAATGAGCAGTACTTC. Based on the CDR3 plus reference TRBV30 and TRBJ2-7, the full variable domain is SQTIHQWPATLVQPVGSPLSLECTVEGTSNPNLYWYRQAAGRGLQLLFYSVGIGQISSEVPQNLSASRPQDRQFILSSKKLLLSDSGFYLCAWSSELGNEQYFGPGTRLTVT.